One sample yielded the 3 T cell receptor beta chains listed below, sequenced in a study of T cell therapy after organ transplantation. These TCRs' antigens remain unknown. The data were produced by immunoSEQ multiplex PCR, yet TCRdb's version contains in-frame clones alone and is incomplete. Seen here are about 48,000 clones, roughly 93% observed once, and the top ten hold around 3%. The sample here was CD8+ T cells from blood, taken before autologous CMV-specific T cell therapy. These receptors all stem from a human patient who had received a solid organ transplant and had CMV disease.

The chain recombines TRBV25-1 with TRBJ1-1; 9 bases fit TRBD1. Unmatched junction bases numbered 7, after V lost 3 bases and J lost 5 bases. Germline loops: CDR1 MGHDK, CDR2 SYGVNS. The CDR3 spans 15 residues. The CDR3 protein is CASSDPQGARTEAFF. The CDR3, as DNA: TGTGCCAGCAGTGACCCACAGGGGGCGCGGACTGAAGCTTTCTTT.

The V call is TRBV6-5, the J call TRBJ1-6; 9 nucleotides line up with TRBD1. The CDR3 consists of 14 residues. The V gene's germline CDR1 is MNHEY and CDR2 SVGAGI. The V gene end was trimmed by 7 bases and the J gene end by 8 bases; junction bases not matched to a gene: 6. The DNA for the CDR3 is TGTGCCAGCAATCCGGGACAGGGTTATTCACCCCTCCACTTT. Protein sequence: CASNPGQGYSPLHF.

The chain recombines TRBV4-3 with TRBJ2-3; 10 bases line up with TRBD1. The CDR3 is made up of 15 amino acids. Germline trimming cut 3 bases from V and 4 bases from J; bases unmatched to any gene: 4. Per germline, CDR1 LGHNA and CDR2 YSLEER. The CDR3 here is CASSQGQGWADTQYF. CDR3 sequence (DNA): TGCGCCAGCAGCCAGGGACAGGGGTGGGCAGATACGCAGTATTTT.